The rows below give T cell receptor beta chains drawn from one sample of a study of T cell changes during pregnancy in multiple sclerosis. The assay was immunoSEQ multiplex PCR, and TCRdb's table has in-frame clones only and misses some. The repertoire holds 70,000 to 95,000 clones, with roughly 91% as singletons. The sample was peripheral blood, taken in the first trimester of pregnancy. These receptors all stem from a female donor with multiple sclerosis, enrolled in a pregnancy study. Both conserved end residues are part of each CDR3. D genes are given only for firm matches. Part of the rows lack a size; the others show once, few, many or a class for expanded clones.

CDR3aa: CASSLPPWGQSTEAFF; CDR3nt: TGTGCCAGCAGCTTACCGCCCTGGGGGCAATCCACTGAAGCTTTCTTT; d_gene: -; abundance: -; j_gene: TRBJ1-1; v_gene: TRBV7-9
CDR3aa: CASRGTEQETQYF; CDR3nt: TGTGCCAGCAGAGGGACAGAGCAAGAGACCCAGTACTTC; d_gene: TRBD1; abundance: -; j_gene: TRBJ2-5; v_gene: TRBV2
CDR3aa: CASSAQQGANTGELFF; CDR3nt: TGTGCCAGCAGCGCGCAACAGGGGGCCAACACCGGGGAGCTGTTTTTT; d_gene: TRBD1; abundance: -; j_gene: TRBJ2-2; v_gene: TRBV9
CDR3aa: CASSFTRQGGEKLFF; CDR3nt: TGTGCCAGCAGTTTCACACGCCAGGGCGGTGAAAAACTGTTTTTT; d_gene: -; abundance: -; j_gene: TRBJ1-4; v_gene: TRBV5-4
CDR3aa: CAIKRSSDEQYF; CDR3nt: TGTGCCATCAAGAGGTCTAGCGATGAGCAGTACTTC; d_gene: -; abundance: -; j_gene: TRBJ2-7; v_gene: TRBV10-3
CDR3aa: CASSESGPSTDTQYF; CDR3nt: TGTGCCAGCAGTGAAAGTGGGCCTAGCACAGATACGCAGTATTTT; d_gene: -; abundance: -; j_gene: TRBJ2-3; v_gene: TRBV2
CDR3aa: CASSETAGTGDFYGYTF; CDR3nt: TGCGCCAGCAGCGAAACCGCCGGGACAGGAGACTTCTATGGCTACACCTTC; d_gene: TRBD1; abundance: -; j_gene: TRBJ1-2; v_gene: TRBV5-1
CDR3aa: CASSYRGWETQYF; CDR3nt: TGTGCCAGCAGTTATCGGGGGTGGGAGACCCAGTACTTC; d_gene: -; abundance: -; j_gene: TRBJ2-5; v_gene: TRBV6-5
CDR3aa: CASSDEVLGLALYEQYF; CDR3nt: TGTGCCAGCAGTGACGAGGTGTTGGGGCTTGCTCTCTACGAGCAGTACTTC; d_gene: -; abundance: -; j_gene: TRBJ2-7; v_gene: TRBV2
CDR3aa: CATSRDRGGGLQETQYF; CDR3nt: TGTGCCACCAGCAGAGATCGGGGCGGGGGTCTTCAAGAGACCCAGTACTTC; d_gene: TRBD2; abundance: -; j_gene: TRBJ2-5; v_gene: TRBV15
CDR3aa: CASSLNTEAFF; CDR3nt: TGTGCCAGCAGCCTCAACACTGAAGCTTTCTTT; d_gene: -; abundance: -; j_gene: TRBJ1-1; v_gene: TRBV5-4
CDR3aa: CASSLAAGGSEKLFF; CDR3nt: TGTGCCAGCAGCTTAGCAGCCGGGGGGAGCGAAAAACTGTTTTTT; d_gene: -; abundance: -; j_gene: TRBJ1-4; v_gene: TRBV11-2
CDR3aa: CASSQTNYNEQFF; CDR3nt: TGCGCCAGCAGCCAAACAAACTACAATGAGCAGTTCTTC; d_gene: -; abundance: -; j_gene: TRBJ2-1; v_gene: TRBV4-1
CDR3aa: CASKEGAIYGYTF; CDR3nt: TGTGCCAGTAAGGAGGGGGCCATCTATGGCTACACCTTC; d_gene: TRBD1; abundance: -; j_gene: TRBJ1-2; v_gene: TRBV19
CDR3aa: CASSLGRGANTGELFF; CDR3nt: TGTGCCAGCAGTTTGGGGCGGGGGGCGAACACCGGGGAGCTGTTTTTT; d_gene: TRBD2; abundance: -; j_gene: TRBJ2-2; v_gene: TRBV6-9
CDR3aa: CASSVQAFRSDPDTQYF; CDR3nt: TGTGCCAGCAGCGTCCAGGCGTTCCGGTCAGACCCAGATACGCAGTATTTT; d_gene: -; abundance: -; j_gene: TRBJ2-3; v_gene: TRBV9
CDR3aa: CASSAVSGVRGNEQFF; CDR3nt: TGTGCCAGCAGCGCAGTGAGCGGGGTACGGGGCAATGAGCAGTTCTTC; d_gene: TRBD2; abundance: -; j_gene: TRBJ2-1; v_gene: TRBV9
CDR3aa: CASSRPLGVQETQYF; CDR3nt: TGTGCCAGCAGCCGACCGTTAGGGGTCCAAGAGACCCAGTACTTC; d_gene: -; abundance: -; j_gene: TRBJ2-5; v_gene: TRBV14
CDR3aa: CAWAYGVLGYNEQFF; CDR3nt: TGTGCCTGGGCCTACGGGGTGTTGGGCTACAATGAGCAGTTCTTC; d_gene: -; abundance: -; j_gene: TRBJ2-1; v_gene: TRBV30
CDR3aa: CASSYSTVGSGAAFF; CDR3nt: TGTGCCAGCAGTTACTCGACCGTGGGGTCAGGGGCAGCTTTCTTT; d_gene: -; abundance: -; j_gene: TRBJ1-1; v_gene: TRBV6-5
CDR3aa: CASSFPQWGENDGYTF; CDR3nt: TGTGCCAGCAGCTTCCCCCAATGGGGAGAGAACGATGGCTACACCTTC; d_gene: -; abundance: -; j_gene: TRBJ1-2; v_gene: TRBV5-4
CDR3aa: CASSLDGGETQYF; CDR3nt: TGCGCCAGCAGCTTGGACGGGGGTGAGACCCAGTACTTC; d_gene: -; abundance: once; j_gene: TRBJ2-5; v_gene: TRBV5-1
CDR3aa: CAWRKKAGVMNTEAFF; CDR3nt: TGTGCCTGGAGGAAGAAAGCAGGGGTTATGAACACTGAAGCTTTCTTT; d_gene: -; abundance: -; j_gene: TRBJ1-1; v_gene: TRBV30
CDR3aa: CARAGGDNEQFF; CDR3nt: TGTGCCCGGGCGGGCGGGGACAATGAGCAGTTCTTC; d_gene: -; abundance: -; j_gene: TRBJ2-1; v_gene: TRBV5-3
CDR3aa: CASSWAGRGTDTQYF; CDR3nt: TGCGCCAGCAGCTGGGCAGGGAGGGGCACAGATACGCAGTATTTT; d_gene: TRBD2; abundance: -; j_gene: TRBJ2-3; v_gene: TRBV5-1
CDR3aa: CASSQDFQGGRSYEQYF; CDR3nt: TGCGCCAGCAGCCAAGATTTCCAGGGTGGCAGGAGCTACGAGCAGTACTTC; d_gene: -; abundance: -; j_gene: TRBJ2-7; v_gene: TRBV4-1
CDR3aa: CASSLEPGAIYGYTF; CDR3nt: TGTGCCAGCAGCTTGGAACCAGGGGCCATCTATGGCTACACCTTC; d_gene: -; abundance: few; j_gene: TRBJ1-2; v_gene: TRBV5-4
CDR3aa: CAISARQGDEKLFF; CDR3nt: TGTGCCATCAGCGCCCGACAGGGCGATGAAAAACTGTTTTTT; d_gene: TRBD1; abundance: -; j_gene: TRBJ1-4; v_gene: TRBV10-3
CDR3aa: CASSSPGTDYNEQFF; CDR3nt: TGTGCCAGTAGTTCCCCCGGGACAGACTACAATGAGCAGTTCTTC; d_gene: TRBD1; abundance: few; j_gene: TRBJ2-1; v_gene: TRBV19
CDR3aa: CAWSVSRTSSYNSPLHF; CDR3nt: TGTGCCTGGAGTGTAAGTCGAACGAGCTCCTATAATTCACCCCTCCACTTT; d_gene: -; abundance: -; j_gene: TRBJ1-6; v_gene: TRBV30
CDR3aa: CASSRKDRDTEAFF; CDR3nt: TGTGCCAGCAGCAGGAAGGACAGGGACACTGAAGCTTTCTTT; d_gene: -; abundance: many; j_gene: TRBJ1-1; v_gene: TRBV21-1
CDR3aa: CAIGVRDTQYF; CDR3nt: TGTGCTATCGGGGTCCGAGATACGCAGTATTTT; d_gene: -; abundance: -; j_gene: TRBJ2-3; v_gene: TRBV7-7
CDR3aa: CASSSGISDIQYF; CDR3nt: TGCGCCAGCAGCTCAGGGATCTCGGACATTCAGTACTTC; d_gene: -; abundance: -; j_gene: TRBJ2-4; v_gene: TRBV5-1
CDR3aa: CASSLSQTGGTDTQYF; CDR3nt: TGTGCCAGCAGCTTATCCCAAACGGGGGGCACAGATACGCAGTATTTT; d_gene: -; abundance: -; j_gene: TRBJ2-3; v_gene: TRBV11-3
CDR3aa: CASSPPLGQSYEQYF; CDR3nt: TGTGCCAGCAGCCCTCCCCTTGGGCAGTCCTACGAGCAGTACTTC; d_gene: -; abundance: -; j_gene: TRBJ2-7; v_gene: TRBV7-6
CDR3aa: CASSARNEQYF; CDR3nt: TGTGCCAGCAGTGCGCGGAACGAGCAGTACTTC; d_gene: -; abundance: -; j_gene: TRBJ2-7; v_gene: TRBV25-1
CDR3aa: CAYLSGAMRYTF; CDR3nt: TGTGCTTACCTTTCTGGGGCTATGCGCTACACCTTC; d_gene: -; abundance: -; j_gene: TRBJ1-2; v_gene: TRBV2
CDR3aa: CASTGQVNEQFF; CDR3nt: TGTGCCAGCACCGGACAGGTTAATGAGCAGTTCTTC; d_gene: TRBD1; abundance: once; j_gene: TRBJ2-1; v_gene: TRBV7-9
CDR3aa: CASSAGGNQPQHF; CDR3nt: TGTGCCAGCAGTGCAGGGGGTAATCAGCCCCAGCATTTT; d_gene: TRBD1; abundance: few; j_gene: TRBJ1-5; v_gene: TRBV25-1
CDR3aa: CASSQFDRNTEAFF; CDR3nt: TGTGCCAGTAGTCAGTTTGACAGGAACACTGAAGCTTTCTTT; d_gene: -; abundance: -; j_gene: TRBJ1-1; v_gene: TRBV19
CDR3aa: CASSAIQAQNTEAFF; CDR3nt: TGTGCCAGCAGCGCGATACAGGCGCAGAACACTGAAGCTTTCTTT; d_gene: -; abundance: -; j_gene: TRBJ1-1; v_gene: TRBV7-6